Each of the 9 T cell receptor beta chains below was sequenced from the same sample in a study of response to subunit inactivated influenza vaccine. One entry per CDR3 protein, called by TCRdb with MiXCR from the RT-PCR reads. The sample comprises 530,000 or so distinct CDR3 sequences, approximately 15% of which are singletons, and 8.5% to 14% rests with the top ten. The sample in question was PBMCs from blood, obtained 12 days after vaccination. These receptors were taken from a man aged 50 or older who received an inactivated influenza vaccine.

The CDR3, as DNA: TGTGCCAGCAGACTCTCGGGACAGGGCCAAAAACTGTTTTTT. This translates into CASRLSGQGQKLFF. This chain connects TRBV28 to TRBJ1-4; TRBD1 matches 9 bases. V was clipped by 6 bases and J by 9 bases; unmatched bases: 8. In germline, CDR1 is MDHEN, CDR2 SYDVKM. CDR3 length: 14 amino acids.

This clonotype showed up just a few times. The chain combines TRBV12-3 or TRBV12-4 with TRBJ2-3, with 9 bases that match TRBD2. The CDR3 length is 15 residues. The junction had 9 bases not matched to a gene; V was cut back by 5 bases and J by 6 bases. This CDR3 is CASSPNGGGVDTQYF. CDR3 nucleotide sequence: TGTGCCAGCAGTCCCAATGGCGGGGGGGTGGATACGCAGTATTTT.

The chain couples TRBV5-5 to TRBJ1-6; no clear D. Germline V lookup: CDR1 SGHKS, CDR2 YYEKEE (reference sequence). V lost 2 bases, J lost 0 bases, and 9 bases lay in between. This CDR3 is 16 amino acids long. The CDR3 spells CASSLGQYSYNSPLHF. The CDR3 region has the DNA TGTGCCAGCAGCTTAGGGCAGTACTCCTATAATTCACCCCTCCACTTT.

This clonotype has just a few counts. This chain connects TRBV11-2 to TRBJ1-4; TRBD1 is a possible D gene (5 bases). Germline V gene lookup returns CDR1 SGHAT and CDR2 FQNNGV. The CDR3 spans 15 residues. V gave up 2 bases and J gave up 6 bases, with 13 bases separating them. This CDR3 is CASSLWGASYEKLFF. In nucleotides, the CDR3 is TGTGCCAGCAGCTTATGGGGCGCCTCTTATGAAAAACTGTTTTTT.

The J gene is TRBJ1-4, the V gene TRBV10-2, with TRBD1 identical over 7 bases. V lost 3 bases and J lost 4; bases outside the gene matches: 5. This CDR3 has 15 residues. CDR1 and CDR2 from the germline V gene are WSHSY and SAAADI. Written as DNA, the CDR3 is TGCGCCAGCAGTGAACAGGGGCGCGTTAATGAAAAACTGTTTTTT. Protein sequence: CASSEQGRVNEKLFF.

The chain is built from TRBV18 and TRBJ2-7; D unclear. The CDR3 contains 14 residues. In germline, CDR1 is KGHSH, CDR2 LQKENI. V dropped 1 base and J dropped 0 bases, with 7 bases sitting between them. The CDR3 DNA is TGTGCCAGCTCACCACTAGGCAACTCCTACGAGCAGTACTTC. Amino acid sequence: CASSPLGNSYEQYF.

In its sample, this clonotype was seen many times. The rearrangement uses TRBV5-1 and TRBJ1-1; D perhaps matches TRBD1 (6 bases). The CDR3 contains 16 residues. Germline CDR1 and CDR2: SGHRS and YFSETQ. V dropped 2 bases and J dropped 6 bases, with 20 bases sitting between them. CDR3 in DNA: TGCGCCAGCAGCTTAAGGACAGCCGATCTCGGGTCTGAAGCTTTCTTT. The encoded protein is CASSLRTADLGSEAFF.

This clonotype was counted between two and nine times. The V gene is TRBV4-3, the J gene TRBJ1-2; TRBD1 aligns across 7 bases. The germline gives CDR1 LGHNA, CDR2 YSLEER. This CDR3 spans 15 amino acids. J lost 6 bases, V lost 0 bases, and 7 bases had no gene match. The CDR3 sequence: CASSQEADRMDGYTF. The CDR3 region has the DNA TGCGCCAGCAGCCAAGAAGCGGACAGGATGGATGGCTACACCTTC.

The chain combines TRBV20-1 with TRBJ2-7; the D is unclear. The CDR3 contains 16 residues. Between the trimmed V and J ends, which lost 0 bases and 0 bases, there was a span of 15 bases. CDR1 and CDR2 from the germline V gene are DFQATT and SNEGSKA (reference sequence). DNA of the CDR3: TGCAGTGCTAGAGATCTTGGGGTAGGCTCCTCCTACGAGCAGTACTTC. Translating it yields CSARDLGVGSSYEQYF.